The clone carrying this TCR beta chain was detected a few times. Primed by a sample-barcoded 5' primer and a J-beta primer mix, a second PCR proceeded for about 6 to 11 cycles. In TCRdb, the 5' RACE reads were re-called with MiXCR into one record per CDR3 protein. The table records 800,000 to 950,000 distinct CDR3 sequences, under 35% of them present only once. This specimen comes from a study of blood T cells in healthy people across ages. CDR1 SGDLS and CDR2 YYNGEE come from the germline V gene. With 2 bases removed from V and 7 bases from J, the gap between germline ends came to 16 bases. The CDR3 sequence is 14 residues long. This same sample was also part of a study on T cells of mothers and their children.

Material for sequencing was blood. This clonotype was obtained from a woman in her 40s in good health. This sequence joins TRBV9 and TRBJ2-7, with D tentatively TRBD1 or TRBD2 (6 bases each). The CDR3 nucleotides read TGTGCCAGCAGCGTGGACAGTGGAGGGGAAGAGCAGTACTTC. This gives the protein CASSVDSGGEEQYF.